This T cell receptor (beta chain) was captured by sequencing in a study of blood T cell repertoires in COVID-19. Overall study: COVID-19 samples from acute and convalescent phases originated in the United States, Italy and Spain. The cDNA or gDNA used as material had been derived from T cells, B-cell-depleted T cells, or PBMCs.

Trimming took 0 bases from V and 0 from J, leaving 7 bases between them. CDR1 and CDR2 (germline): SGHKS, YYEKEE (reference sequence). CDR3 length equals 15 residues. Per the original methods: Reference gene primer amplification in the assay estimated nucleated cell counts. Measured with immunoSEQ multiplex PCR; TCRdb has only the in-frame clones, and not every one. Clonal size and the V and J genes are those of that table, whereas D and trimming came from the DNA. The sample holds approximately 150,000 clones, around 84% seen once. This receptor was obtained from a woman older than 75 with acute or convalescent COVID-19. This rearrangement joins TRBV5-5 to TRBJ1-3, with no clear D. The sample comprised peripheral blood. CDR3 nucleotide sequence: TGTGCCAGCAGCTTGGCGGTTTACTCTGGAAACACCATATATTTT. It encodes CASSLAVYSGNTIYF.